This T cell receptor (beta chain) was captured in a study of cytomegalovirus exposure and HLA in healthy donors. This clone was counted only a few times. Its specificity is not known. Amplification used 60 Vbeta primers and 13 Jbeta primers. Sequenced by immunoSEQ multiplex PCR; TCRdb stores in-frame clones only, minus some. The table includes some 98,000 clones, roughly 70% detected once. The CDR3 runs to 17 residues. Germline V lookup: CDR1 LNHNV, CDR2 YYDKDF (reference sequence). V was clipped by 6 bases and J by 2 bases; unmatched bases: 8. Findings of the study overall: The productive fraction for most TCR beta V segments was about 87% or about 30% in an earlier analysis.

This sequence was found in a man in his fifties in good health and CMV-seronegative. Sequencing used PBMCs. The chain is built from TRBV15 and TRBJ2-3; 13 nucleotides align to TRBD2. CDR3 coding DNA: TGTGCCACCAGGGGGACTAGCGGGACCCACCTCACAGATACGCAGTATTTT. Its translation: CATRGTSGTHLTDTQYF.